This T cell receptor beta chain was sequenced in a study of cytotoxic CD8 clonotypes in ibrutinib-treated CLL. Whole-study findings and limits: Investigators sampled sustained-remission and progressing patients at differing times.

Only a few counts were recorded for this clone. Its specificity is not known. CDR1 is SQVTM, CDR2 ANQGSEA, per germline. This CDR3 comprises 13 residues. Deletions cut 6 bases from V and 12 bases from J, with 21 bases between. TCRdb's copy holds only in-frame clones and misses some; the assay was immunoSEQ multiplex PCR. The sample records approximately 24,000 clones, approximately 81% being singletons. The chain combines TRBV29-1 with TRBJ2-1; TRBD1 might be the D (5 bases). The input for sequencing was PBMCs, taken before ibrutinib treatment. The TCR was taken from a human donor with chronic lymphocytic leukemia. CDR3: CSVAPREGDLQFF. CDR3 in DNA: TGCAGCGTCGCCCCCCGTGAAGGGGATCTGCAGTTCTTC.